Detailed here is one T cell receptor (beta chain). Its cognate antigen is unknown. These data come from a study of siplizumab effects on memory and regulatory T cells. Study results and caveats: Proliferating siplizumab-culture Tregs lacked confirmation of suppressive function. Mappable alloreactive CD4+ clones were on average roughly 70% Treg-derived with siplizumab, 25% to 30% in controls. Naive T cells looked more diverse than memory cells and looked like major alloresponse contributors. Sequences below about 10^-5 frequency were poorly captured, and few alloreactive clones mapped to unstimulated subsets.

The CDR3 has 14 amino acids. Trimming removed 8 bases from V and 4 bases from J, with 14 bases in between. The germline gives CDR1 SNHLY, CDR2 FYNNEI. Clones were sequenced by immunoSEQ multiplex PCR, and TCRdb holds only the in-frame ones, with some missing. The sample has 100,000 or so clones, around nine tenths seen once; the top ten hold 0.85% to 1.3%. The chain has TRBV2 and TRBJ1-4, with a weak D call TRBD1 (6 bases). The sequencing sample was made of CD4+ T cells sorted from blood. The TCR originated in a human donor in good health. The CDR3 coding sequence is TGTGCCAGCGGGGCAGGGGCTCTTAATGAAAAACTGTTTTTT. It is translated as CASGAGALNEKLFF.